This T cell receptor (beta chain) was obtained from a study of blood T cell repertoires in COVID-19. Study-level information: The study drew acute and convalescent COVID-19 samples from the United States, Italy and Spain. PBMCs, B-cell-depleted T cells, or T cells provided the cDNA or gDNA that made up the material.

Assay: immunoSEQ multiplex PCR; the TCRdb copy retains only in-frame clones and omits some. The sample has tens of thousands of clones, approximately 79% seen once; the top ten hold 47%. Germline V CDR1 and CDR2: GTSNPN, SVGIG (reference sequence). V was clipped by 4 bases and J by 4 bases; unmatched bases: 15. The CDR3 sequence is 16 residues long. This TCR derives from a human donor in a cohort sampled during active COVID-19. The rearrangement links TRBV30 to TRBJ2-5, with 7 positions matching TRBD1. The material sequenced was peripheral blood. The CDR3 is CAWTPGQSFFGETQYF. In DNA form, the CDR3 reads TGTGCCTGGACACCGGGACAGAGCTTTTTCGGAGAGACCCAGTACTTC.